The present T cell receptor (beta chain) was sequenced within a study of cytomegalovirus exposure and HLA in healthy donors. About this clone: The antigen is undetermined.

Findings and limits, study-wide: With DRB1 most and HLA-C fewest, TCR association rates differed between HLA loci in a later analysis. A missense variant in DCLRE1C was later tied to TCR beta V- and J-gene trimming.

The PCR employed 60 Vbeta primers together with 13 Jbeta primers. Produced via immunoSEQ multiplex PCR; TCRdb's table is partial and in-frame only. The repertoire consists of around 130,000 clones, with 85% to 90% occurring once and the leading ten covering over 6.5%. This TCR came from a woman in her twenties or thirties in good health and CMV-seropositive. The source material was PBMCs.

CDR3: CAIQVEGRTTDTQYF. The CDR3 DNA follows: TGTGCCATCCAGGTTGAGGGCCGGACCACAGATACGCAGTATTTT. V and J are TRBV10-3 and TRBJ2-3; weak D call: TRBD2 (5 bases). Trimming took off 8 bases at V and 2 bases at J, with 17 bases between the two ends. CDR3 size: 15 residues. Germline lookup yields CDR1 ENHRY and CDR2 SYGVKD.